This record looks at one T cell receptor beta chain sequence and its context. The sample comes from a study of blood T cell repertoires in COVID-19. Study summary: Recovered participants had two consecutive negative NP/OP PCR tests, healthcare professional clearance, or symptom resolution.

Sequencing used immunoSEQ multiplex PCR; TCRdb keeps in-frame clones, though not all of them. The sample shows roughly 150,000 clones, 65% to 80% of them seen only once. This CDR3 has 14 residues. Germline V CDR1 and CDR2: KGHSH, LQKENI. Trimming pared 5 bases from V and 3 bases from J, leaving 10 bases between. The sample comprised PBMCs or T cells enriched from blood (not recorded which). This sequence originates from a woman in her 70s in a cohort exposed to, infected with or recovered from COVID-19 (not recorded which). The V and J genes are TRBV18 and TRBJ2-2; possibly TRBD1 for D (6 bases). The CDR3 nucleotides are TGTGCCAGCTCAAGCCAGGGGTACACCGGGGAGCTGTTTTTT. Translated, it gives CASSSQGYTGELFF. The whole variable domain, filled in from reference TRBV18 and TRBJ2-2, reads NAGVMQNPRHLVRRRGQEARLRCSPMKGHSHVYWYRQLPEEGLKFMVYLQKENIIDESGMPKERFSAEFPKEGPSILRIQQVVRGDSAAYFCASSSQGYTGELFFGEGSRLTVL.